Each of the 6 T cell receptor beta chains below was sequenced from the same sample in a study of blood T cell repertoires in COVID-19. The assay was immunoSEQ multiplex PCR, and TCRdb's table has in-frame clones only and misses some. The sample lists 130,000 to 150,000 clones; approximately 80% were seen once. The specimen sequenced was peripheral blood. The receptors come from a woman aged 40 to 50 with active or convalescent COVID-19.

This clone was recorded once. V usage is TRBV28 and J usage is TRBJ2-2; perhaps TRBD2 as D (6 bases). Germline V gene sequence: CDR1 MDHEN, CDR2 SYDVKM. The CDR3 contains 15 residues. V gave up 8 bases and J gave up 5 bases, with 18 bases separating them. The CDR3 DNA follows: TGTGCCAGCTATAATGGCAGGGCGGGAACCGGGGAGCTGTTTTTT. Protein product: CASYNGRAGTGELFF.

CDR3 sequence (DNA): TGTGCCAGCAGCTTAGTGGAGAGCCATGGCTACACCTTC. Amino acid sequence: CASSLVESHGYTF. The chain links TRBV7-9 to TRBJ1-2; D is unresolved. The CDR3 sequence is 13 residues long. The germline V gene encodes CDR1 SEHNR and CDR2 FQNEAQ (reference sequence). The ends were cut back, 1 base at V and 6 bases at J, with 9 bases in the middle.

DNA for the CDR3: TGCGCCAGCAGTGTAACAGGGGGCAACACTGAAGCTTTCTTT. Protein: CASSVTGGNTEAFF. The chain carries TRBV10-1 and TRBJ1-1, with TRBD1 identical over 9 bases. The CDR3 is 14 residues long. V lost 4 bases, J lost 2 bases, and 2 bases stayed unmatched. The germline CDR1 and CDR2 sequences are WNHNN and SYGVQD (reference sequence).

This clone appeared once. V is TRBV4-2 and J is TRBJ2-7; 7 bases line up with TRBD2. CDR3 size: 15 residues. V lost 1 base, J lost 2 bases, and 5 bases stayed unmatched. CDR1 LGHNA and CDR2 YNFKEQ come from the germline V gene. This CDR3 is CASSQGRTSAYEQYF. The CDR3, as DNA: TGTGCCAGCAGCCAAGGTCGAACTAGCGCCTACGAGCAGTACTTC.

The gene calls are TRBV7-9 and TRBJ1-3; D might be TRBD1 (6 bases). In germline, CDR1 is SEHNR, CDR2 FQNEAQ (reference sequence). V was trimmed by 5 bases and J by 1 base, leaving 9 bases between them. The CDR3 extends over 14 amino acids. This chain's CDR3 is CASSHTGSGNTIYF. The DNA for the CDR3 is TGTGCCAGCAGCCATACAGGGTCTGGAAACACCATATATTTT.

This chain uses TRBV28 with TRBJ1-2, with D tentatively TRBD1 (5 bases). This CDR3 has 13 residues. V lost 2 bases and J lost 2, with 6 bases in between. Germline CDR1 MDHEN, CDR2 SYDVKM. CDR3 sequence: CASSLRQNYGYTF. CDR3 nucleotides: TGTGCCAGCAGTTTACGACAGAACTATGGCTACACCTTC.